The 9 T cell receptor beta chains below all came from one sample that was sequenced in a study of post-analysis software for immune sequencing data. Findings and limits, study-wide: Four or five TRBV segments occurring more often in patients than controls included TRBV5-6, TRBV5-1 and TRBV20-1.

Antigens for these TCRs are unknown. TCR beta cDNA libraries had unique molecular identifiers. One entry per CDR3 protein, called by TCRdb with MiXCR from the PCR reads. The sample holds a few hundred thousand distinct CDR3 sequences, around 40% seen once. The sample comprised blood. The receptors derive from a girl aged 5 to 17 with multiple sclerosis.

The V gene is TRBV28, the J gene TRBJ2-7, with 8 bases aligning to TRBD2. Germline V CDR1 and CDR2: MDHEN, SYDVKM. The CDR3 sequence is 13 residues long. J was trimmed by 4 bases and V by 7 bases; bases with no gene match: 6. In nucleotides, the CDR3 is TGTGCCAGCAACCGGGGGGGGCGGTACGAGCAGTACTTC. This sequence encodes CASNRGGRYEQYF.

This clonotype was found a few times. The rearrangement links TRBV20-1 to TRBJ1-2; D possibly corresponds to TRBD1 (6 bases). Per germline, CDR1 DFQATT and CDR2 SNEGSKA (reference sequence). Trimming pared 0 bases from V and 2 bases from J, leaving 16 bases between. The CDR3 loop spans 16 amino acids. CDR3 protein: CSARDRGDTKNYGYTF. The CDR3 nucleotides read TGCAGTGCTAGAGATAGAGGGGACACAAAAAACTATGGCTACACCTTC.

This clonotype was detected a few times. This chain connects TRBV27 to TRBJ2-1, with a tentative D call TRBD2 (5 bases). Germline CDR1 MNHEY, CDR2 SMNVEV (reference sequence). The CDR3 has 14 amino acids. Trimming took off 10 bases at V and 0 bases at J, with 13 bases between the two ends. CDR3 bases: TGTGCCACCGGCACGGGGAGCTCCTACAATGAGCAGTTCTTC. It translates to CATGTGSSYNEQFF.

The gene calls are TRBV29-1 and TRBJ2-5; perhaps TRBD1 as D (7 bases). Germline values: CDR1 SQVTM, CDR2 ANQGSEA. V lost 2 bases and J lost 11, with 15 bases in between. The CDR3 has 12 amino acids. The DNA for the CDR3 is TGCAGCGTTGAATGGCAGGGGGGTGAGCAGTACTTC. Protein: CSVEWQGGEQYF.

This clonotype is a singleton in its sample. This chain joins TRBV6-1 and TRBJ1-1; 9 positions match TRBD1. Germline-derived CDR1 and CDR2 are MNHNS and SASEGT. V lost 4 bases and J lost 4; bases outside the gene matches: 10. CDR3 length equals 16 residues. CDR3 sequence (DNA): TGTGCCAGCAGTGCCGGGACAGGGAGTTTGGGCACTGAAGCTTTCTTT. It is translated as CASSAGTGSLGTEAFF.

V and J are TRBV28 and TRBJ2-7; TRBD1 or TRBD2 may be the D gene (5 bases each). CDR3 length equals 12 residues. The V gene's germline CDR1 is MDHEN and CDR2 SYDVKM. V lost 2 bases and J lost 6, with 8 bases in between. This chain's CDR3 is CASSLRGPEQYF. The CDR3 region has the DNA TGTGCCAGCAGTTTAAGGGGACCCGAGCAGTACTTC.

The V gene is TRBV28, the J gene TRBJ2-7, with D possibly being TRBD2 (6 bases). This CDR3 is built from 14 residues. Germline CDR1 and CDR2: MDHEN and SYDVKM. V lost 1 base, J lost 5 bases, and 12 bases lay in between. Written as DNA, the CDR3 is TGTGCCAGCAGTTTATTAGCGGTAAATGACGAGCAGTACTTC. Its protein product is CASSLLAVNDEQYF.

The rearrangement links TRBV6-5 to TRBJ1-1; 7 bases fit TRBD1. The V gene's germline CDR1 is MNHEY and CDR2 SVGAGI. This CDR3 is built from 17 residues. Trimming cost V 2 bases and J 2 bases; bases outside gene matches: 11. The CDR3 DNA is TGTGCCAGCAGTTACAGGGGTCAGGGACAGCCTAACACTGAAGCTTTCTTT. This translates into CASSYRGQGQPNTEAFF.

The CDR3 protein is CASSVGLGRDIQYF. As DNA, the CDR3 is TGTGCCAGCAGCGTCGGTCTTGGTAGAGACATTCAGTACTTC. The chain has TRBV9 and TRBJ2-4; no clear D gene. Germline V gene lookup returns CDR1 SGDLS and CDR2 YYNGEE. V was shortened by 2 bases and J by 8 bases, with 14 bases between the two germline ends. The CDR3 totals 14 residues.